The 11 T cell receptor beta chains given below trace back to one sample, sequenced in a study of blood T cell repertoires in COVID-19. This table comes from immunoSEQ multiplex PCR, and its TCRdb copy is limited to in-frame clones, with some not included. The table lists some 520,000 clones, 89% of them singletons, with over 0.7% in the top ten. Sequencing used peripheral blood. Receptor source: a young man with COVID-19, enrolled during active disease.

CDR3 DNA: TGCGCCAGCAGCCCCGGACAGATAGGGGGTATGTTTTTT. Protein: CASSPGQIGGMFF. The chain carries TRBV4-1 and TRBJ2-2; D is perhaps TRBD1 (6 bases). Germline assignment: CDR1 MGHRA and CDR2 YSYEKL. There are 13 residues in the CDR3. V gave up 4 bases and J gave up 15 bases, with 18 bases separating them.

This chain's CDR3 is CAWDRGLFSGANVLTF. The CDR3 DNA follows: TGTGCCTGGGACAGGGGGCTGTTTTCTGGGGCCAACGTCCTGACTTTC. This chain uses TRBV30 with TRBJ2-6; TRBD1 matches 10 bases. The CDR3 has 16 residues. CDR1 is GTSNPN and CDR2 is SVGIG in the germline V gene (reference sequence). The J segment lost 1 base and the V segment lost 5 bases, leaving 5 bases of the junction unmatched.

The J gene is TRBJ2-2, the V gene TRBV23-1, with D possibly TRBD1 on 6 matching bases. TRBV23-1 is treated as an ORF (open reading frame) with a function not yet certain. This CDR3 has 16 amino acids. Deletions cut 9 bases from V and 1 base from J, with 18 bases between. The chain's CDR3 is CARGHRDGLNTGELFF. The CDR3 DNA reads TGCGCCAGGGGGCACAGGGACGGCTTGAACACCGGGGAGCTGTTTTTT.

V gene TRBV6-5 combines with J gene TRBJ2-3; a weak D match, TRBD2 (7 bases). The ends were cut back, 7 bases at V and 0 bases at J, with 14 bases in the middle. Germline-derived CDR1 and CDR2 are MNHEY and SVGAGI. CDR3 length: 15 residues. The CDR3 here is CASTGRGPSTDTQYF. The DNA for the CDR3 is TGTGCCAGCACTGGGCGGGGGCCCAGCACAGATACGCAGTATTTT.

The chain uses TRBV7-9 and TRBJ1-1; possible D gene TRBD1, 6 bases. Germline V lookup: CDR1 SEHNR, CDR2 FQNEAQ (reference sequence). Trimming removed 6 bases from V and 0 bases from J, with 20 bases in between. The CDR3 runs 17 residues. The CDR3 reads CASSPPGAGVLNTEAFF. In nucleotides, the CDR3 is TGTGCCAGCAGTCCACCAGGGGCAGGGGTGCTGAACACTGAAGCTTTCTTT.

The chain has TRBV4-1 and TRBJ2-5; 8 positions match TRBD2. Trimming cost V 2 bases and J 4 bases; bases outside gene matches: 9. Germline CDR1 and CDR2: MGHRA and YSYEKL. The CDR3 contains 16 residues. The CDR3: CASSQRYGREGETQYF. The CDR3 DNA reads as TGCGCCAGCAGCCAACGGTACGGACGGGAGGGAGAGACCCAGTACTTC.

The V call is TRBV27, the J call TRBJ1-4; D is uncertain. The CDR3 has 15 residues. V lost 3 bases and J 7 bases, leaving 15 bases between the germline ends. CDR1 and CDR2 from the germline V gene are MNHEY and SMNVEV (reference sequence). The CDR3 nucleotides are TGTGCCAGCAGTTTTTATCGGGGAGGGAGTGAAAAACTGTTTTTT. Translation: CASSFYRGGSEKLFF.

The table lists this clone with a count of one. The J gene is TRBJ2-5, the V gene TRBV18; 7 bases align to TRBD1. With 5 bases clipped from V and 1 base from J, the junction kept 7 bases outside the gene matches. Germline V gives CDR1 KGHSH, CDR2 LQKENI. The length of the CDR3 is 15 residues. CDR3 amino acids: CASSRGLGTQETQYF. The CDR3 bases are TGTGCCAGCTCAAGGGGGCTCGGAACCCAAGAGACCCAGTACTTC.

The genes are TRBV6-5 and TRBJ1-2; tentative D call: TRBD1 (6 bases). Germline V lookup: CDR1 MNHEY, CDR2 SVGAGI. The CDR3 spans 15 residues. The V gene lost 4 bases and the J gene lost 0 bases, with 12 bases spanning the gap. The CDR3: CASSSFDRTNYGYTF. For the CDR3, the DNA is TGTGCCAGCAGTTCTTTCGACAGGACTAACTATGGCTACACCTTC.

The chain links TRBV7-9 to TRBJ2-4; the match to TRBD2 covers 10 bases. Germline CDR1 SEHNR, CDR2 FQNEAQ (reference sequence). The junction had 4 bases not matched to a gene; V was cut back by 5 bases and J by 0 bases. This CDR3 has 16 amino acids. The CDR3 is CASSVLAGVAKNIQYF. The CDR3 DNA follows: TGTGCCAGCAGCGTTCTAGCGGGAGTAGCCAAAAACATTCAGTACTTC. The full variable domain, rest sourced from reference TRBV7-9 and TRBJ2-4, is DTGVSQNPRHKITKRGQNVTFRCDPISEHNRLYWYRQTLGQGPEFLTYFQNEAQLEKSRLLSDRFSAERPKGSFSTLEIQRTEQGDSAMYLCASSVLAGVAKNIQYFGAGTRLSVL.

The chain joins TRBV9 to TRBJ1-2, with 7 bases aligning to TRBD1. Trimming removed 0 bases from V and 8 bases from J; junction bases left unmatched: 13. This CDR3 has 16 amino acids. Germline loops: CDR1 SGDLS, CDR2 YYNGEE. Here the CDR3 DNA reads TGTGCCAGCAGCGTAGAAACGGGACAGATGGGACGGGGCTACACCTTC. It specifies CASSVETGQMGRGYTF.